What follows describes a single TCR beta chain. This record belongs to a study of technical replicates of blood from a handful of donors. The CDR3 totals 15 residues. Germline-derived CDR1 and CDR2 are LNHNV and YYDKDF (reference sequence). Trimming took 0 bases from V and 4 from J, leaving 9 bases between them. Produced via immunoSEQ multiplex PCR; TCRdb's table is partial and in-frame only. The sample carries roughly 71,000 clones, around 95% recorded once. Sequenced sample: T cells isolated from PBMCs. The receptor was derived from a human donor in good health. The chain uses TRBV15 and TRBJ1-4; D gene uncertain. CDR3 protein: CATSREYSNNEKLFF. DNA for the CDR3: TGTGCCACCAGCAGAGAATACAGCAATAATGAAAAACTGTTTTTT.